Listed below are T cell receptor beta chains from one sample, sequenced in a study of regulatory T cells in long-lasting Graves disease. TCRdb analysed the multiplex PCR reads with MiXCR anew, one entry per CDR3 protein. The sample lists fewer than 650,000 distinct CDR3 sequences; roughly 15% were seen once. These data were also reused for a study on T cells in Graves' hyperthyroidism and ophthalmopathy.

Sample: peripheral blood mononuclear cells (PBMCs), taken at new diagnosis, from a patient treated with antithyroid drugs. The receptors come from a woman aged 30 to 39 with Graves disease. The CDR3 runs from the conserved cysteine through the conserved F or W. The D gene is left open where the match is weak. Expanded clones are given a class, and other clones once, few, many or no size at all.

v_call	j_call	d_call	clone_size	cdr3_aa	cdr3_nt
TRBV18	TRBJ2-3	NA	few	CASSPPAPADTQYF	TGTGCCAGCTCACCACCAGCCCCAGCCGATACGCAGTATTTT
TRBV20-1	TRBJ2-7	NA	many	CSARNSGSYEQYF	TGCAGTGCTAGAAACAGCGGTTCCTACGAGCAGTACTTC
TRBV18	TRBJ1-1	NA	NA	CASSPWKGPMNTEAFF	TGTGCCAGCTCACCCTGGAAGGGTCCCATGAACACTGAAGCTTTCTTT
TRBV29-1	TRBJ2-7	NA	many	CSVGAGPTYEQYF	TGCAGCGTTGGGGCAGGCCCCACCTACGAGCAGTACTTC
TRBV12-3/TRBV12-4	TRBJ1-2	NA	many	CASRPGTRGYTF	TGTGCCAGCAGACCCGGAACCAGGGGCTACACCTTC
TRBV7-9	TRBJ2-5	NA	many	CASSLGAGSAETQYF	TGTGCCAGCAGCTTAGGTGCAGGGTCGGCAGAGACCCAGTACTTC
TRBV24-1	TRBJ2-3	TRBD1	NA	CATSDSSQGAPQDTQYF	TGTGCCACCAGTGATTCTTCACAGGGGGCGCCTCAAGATACGCAGTATTTT
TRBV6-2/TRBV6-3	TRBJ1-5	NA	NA	CASSQGQNNQPQHF	TGTGCCAGCAGCCAGGGACAAAACAATCAGCCCCAGCATTTT
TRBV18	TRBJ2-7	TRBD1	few	CASSPLQLTGARSSYEQYF	TGTGCCAGCTCACCCTTACAATTGACAGGGGCTCGGAGCTCCTACGAGCAGTACTTC
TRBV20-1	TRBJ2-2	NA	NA	CSASRSGGNANTGELFF	TGCAGTGCTAGCCGATCAGGGGGGAACGCGAACACCGGGGAGCTGTTTTTT
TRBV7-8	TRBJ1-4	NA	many	CASSYRMKGTTNEKLFF	TGTGCCAGCAGCTACCGGATGAAGGGTACAACTAATGAAAAACTGTTTTTT
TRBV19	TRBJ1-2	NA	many	CASSEIDRNYGYTF	TGTGCCAGTAGTGAAATAGACCGTAACTATGGCTACACCTTC
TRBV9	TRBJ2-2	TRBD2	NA	CASRRTSANTGELFF	TGTGCCAGCAGAAGGACTAGCGCTAACACCGGGGAGCTGTTTTTT
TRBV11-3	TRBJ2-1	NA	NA	CASSFGAGGEQFF	TGTGCCAGCAGCTTTGGGGCCGGGGGTGAGCAGTTCTTC
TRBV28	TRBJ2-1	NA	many	CASTEAGLGQFF	TGTGCCAGCACTGAGGCTGGACTCGGGCAGTTCTTC
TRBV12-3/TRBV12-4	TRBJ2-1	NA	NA	CASRPPAGQKFF	TGTGCCAGCAGACCGCCTGCTGGGCAGAAATTCTTC
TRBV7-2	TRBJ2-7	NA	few	CASSSGVWVDEQYF	TGTGCCAGCAGCTCCGGGGTGTGGGTCGACGAGCAGTACTTC